This T cell receptor beta chain was retrieved from a study of T cells in Graves' hyperthyroidism and ophthalmopathy. Study-wide findings and caveats: Blood also contained most expanded thyroid clonotypes above 0.001.

As for this clonotype: Its antigen is unidentified.

Amplified TCR beta CDR3 regions derived from RNA transcripts. TCR CDR3 regions were first amplified by RT-PCR with HTBI primers. Each CDR3 protein gets one entry after TCRdb re-called the multiplex PCR reads with MiXCR. In the table there are 400,000 to 550,000 distinct CDR3 sequences, about 24% of which are singletons. Sequencing was done on a sample of blood. The sequence was collected from a woman aged 25 to 39 with Graves' ophthalmopathy.

The CDR3 region is CASRKAGGNQPQHF. CDR3 nucleotides: TGTGCCAGCCGAAAAGCAGGGGGGAATCAGCCCCAGCATTTT. V is TRBV6-2 or TRBV6-3 and J is TRBJ1-5, with 7 bases aligning to TRBD1. CDR1 MNHEY and CDR2 SVGEGT come from the germline V gene. CDR3 length: 14 residues. V trimming: 8 bases; J trimming: 4 bases; junction bases outside the gene matches: 8.